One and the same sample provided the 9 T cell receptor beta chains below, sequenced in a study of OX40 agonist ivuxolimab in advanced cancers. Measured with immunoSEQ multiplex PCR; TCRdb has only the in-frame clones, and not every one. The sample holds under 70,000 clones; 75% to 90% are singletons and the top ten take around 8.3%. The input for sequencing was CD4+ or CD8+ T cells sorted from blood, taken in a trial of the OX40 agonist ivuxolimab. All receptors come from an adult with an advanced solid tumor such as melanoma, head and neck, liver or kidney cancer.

CDR3 protein: CASSPRGWETQYF. The CDR3 DNA sequence: TGTGCCAGCAGCCCGAGGGGGTGGGAGACCCAGTACTTC. The chain uses TRBV7-9 and TRBJ2-5; TRBD1 is a possible D gene (6 bases). The CDR3 runs 13 residues. In germline, CDR1 is SEHNR, CDR2 FQNEAQ (reference sequence). The V end was cut by 5 bases, the J end by 5 bases, with 12 bases between.

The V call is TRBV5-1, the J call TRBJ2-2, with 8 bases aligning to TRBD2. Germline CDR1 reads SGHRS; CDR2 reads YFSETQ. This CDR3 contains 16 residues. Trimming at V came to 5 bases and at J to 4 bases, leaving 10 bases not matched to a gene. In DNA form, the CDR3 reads TGCGCCAGCAGAGCTACACTAGCGGACCGCACCGGGGAGCTGTTTTTT. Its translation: CASRATLADRTGELFF.

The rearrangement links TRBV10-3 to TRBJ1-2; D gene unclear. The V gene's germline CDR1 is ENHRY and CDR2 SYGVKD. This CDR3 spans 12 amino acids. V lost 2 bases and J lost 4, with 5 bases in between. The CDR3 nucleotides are TGTGCCATCAGTGAGGAGGGCTATGGCTACACCTTC. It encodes CAISEEGYGYTF.

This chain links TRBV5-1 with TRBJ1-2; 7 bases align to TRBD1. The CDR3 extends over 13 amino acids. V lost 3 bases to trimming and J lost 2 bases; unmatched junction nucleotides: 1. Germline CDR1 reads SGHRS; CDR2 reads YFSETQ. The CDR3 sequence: CASSSTGNYGYTF. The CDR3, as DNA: TGCGCCAGCAGCTCGACAGGGAACTATGGCTACACCTTC. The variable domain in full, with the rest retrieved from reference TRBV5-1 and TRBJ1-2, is KAGVTQTPRYLIKTRGQQVTLSCSPISGHRSVSWYQQTPGQGLQFLFEYFSETQRNKGNFPGRFSGRQFSNSRSEMNVSTLELGDSALYLCASSSTGNYGYTFGSGTRLTVV.

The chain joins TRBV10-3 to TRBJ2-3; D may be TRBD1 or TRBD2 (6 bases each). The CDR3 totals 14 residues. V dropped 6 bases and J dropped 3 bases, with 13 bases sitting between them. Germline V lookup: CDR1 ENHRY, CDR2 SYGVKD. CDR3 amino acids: CAIRKGGRTDTQYF. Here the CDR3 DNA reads TGTGCCATCAGGAAGGGGGGCCGGACAGATACGCAGTATTTT.

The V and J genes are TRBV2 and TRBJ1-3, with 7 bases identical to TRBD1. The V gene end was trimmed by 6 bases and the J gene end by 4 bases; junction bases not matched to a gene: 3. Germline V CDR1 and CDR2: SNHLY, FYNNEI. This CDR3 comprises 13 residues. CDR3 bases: TGTGCCAGCAGCCTGGACAGGGGAAACACCATATATTTT. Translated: CASSLDRGNTIYF.

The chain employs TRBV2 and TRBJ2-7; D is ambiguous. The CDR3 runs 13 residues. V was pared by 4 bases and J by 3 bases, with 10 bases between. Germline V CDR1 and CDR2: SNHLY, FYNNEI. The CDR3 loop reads CASSGARYYEQYF. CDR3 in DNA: TGTGCCAGCAGTGGGGCCAGATACTACGAGCAGTACTTC.

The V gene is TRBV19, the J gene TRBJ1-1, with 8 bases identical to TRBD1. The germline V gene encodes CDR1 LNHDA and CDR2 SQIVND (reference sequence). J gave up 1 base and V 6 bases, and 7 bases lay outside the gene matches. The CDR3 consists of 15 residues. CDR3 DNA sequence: TGTGCCAGTAGGGCATCCGGGACAGGGAACACTGAAGCTTTCTTT. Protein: CASRASGTGNTEAFF.

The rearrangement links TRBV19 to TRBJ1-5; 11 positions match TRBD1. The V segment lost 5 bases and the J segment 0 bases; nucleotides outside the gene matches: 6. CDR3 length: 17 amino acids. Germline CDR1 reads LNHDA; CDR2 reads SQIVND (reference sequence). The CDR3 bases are TGTGCCAGTAGTGGGGACAGGGGGTTTTATAGCAATCAGCCCCAGCATTTT. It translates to CASSGDRGFYSNQPQHF.